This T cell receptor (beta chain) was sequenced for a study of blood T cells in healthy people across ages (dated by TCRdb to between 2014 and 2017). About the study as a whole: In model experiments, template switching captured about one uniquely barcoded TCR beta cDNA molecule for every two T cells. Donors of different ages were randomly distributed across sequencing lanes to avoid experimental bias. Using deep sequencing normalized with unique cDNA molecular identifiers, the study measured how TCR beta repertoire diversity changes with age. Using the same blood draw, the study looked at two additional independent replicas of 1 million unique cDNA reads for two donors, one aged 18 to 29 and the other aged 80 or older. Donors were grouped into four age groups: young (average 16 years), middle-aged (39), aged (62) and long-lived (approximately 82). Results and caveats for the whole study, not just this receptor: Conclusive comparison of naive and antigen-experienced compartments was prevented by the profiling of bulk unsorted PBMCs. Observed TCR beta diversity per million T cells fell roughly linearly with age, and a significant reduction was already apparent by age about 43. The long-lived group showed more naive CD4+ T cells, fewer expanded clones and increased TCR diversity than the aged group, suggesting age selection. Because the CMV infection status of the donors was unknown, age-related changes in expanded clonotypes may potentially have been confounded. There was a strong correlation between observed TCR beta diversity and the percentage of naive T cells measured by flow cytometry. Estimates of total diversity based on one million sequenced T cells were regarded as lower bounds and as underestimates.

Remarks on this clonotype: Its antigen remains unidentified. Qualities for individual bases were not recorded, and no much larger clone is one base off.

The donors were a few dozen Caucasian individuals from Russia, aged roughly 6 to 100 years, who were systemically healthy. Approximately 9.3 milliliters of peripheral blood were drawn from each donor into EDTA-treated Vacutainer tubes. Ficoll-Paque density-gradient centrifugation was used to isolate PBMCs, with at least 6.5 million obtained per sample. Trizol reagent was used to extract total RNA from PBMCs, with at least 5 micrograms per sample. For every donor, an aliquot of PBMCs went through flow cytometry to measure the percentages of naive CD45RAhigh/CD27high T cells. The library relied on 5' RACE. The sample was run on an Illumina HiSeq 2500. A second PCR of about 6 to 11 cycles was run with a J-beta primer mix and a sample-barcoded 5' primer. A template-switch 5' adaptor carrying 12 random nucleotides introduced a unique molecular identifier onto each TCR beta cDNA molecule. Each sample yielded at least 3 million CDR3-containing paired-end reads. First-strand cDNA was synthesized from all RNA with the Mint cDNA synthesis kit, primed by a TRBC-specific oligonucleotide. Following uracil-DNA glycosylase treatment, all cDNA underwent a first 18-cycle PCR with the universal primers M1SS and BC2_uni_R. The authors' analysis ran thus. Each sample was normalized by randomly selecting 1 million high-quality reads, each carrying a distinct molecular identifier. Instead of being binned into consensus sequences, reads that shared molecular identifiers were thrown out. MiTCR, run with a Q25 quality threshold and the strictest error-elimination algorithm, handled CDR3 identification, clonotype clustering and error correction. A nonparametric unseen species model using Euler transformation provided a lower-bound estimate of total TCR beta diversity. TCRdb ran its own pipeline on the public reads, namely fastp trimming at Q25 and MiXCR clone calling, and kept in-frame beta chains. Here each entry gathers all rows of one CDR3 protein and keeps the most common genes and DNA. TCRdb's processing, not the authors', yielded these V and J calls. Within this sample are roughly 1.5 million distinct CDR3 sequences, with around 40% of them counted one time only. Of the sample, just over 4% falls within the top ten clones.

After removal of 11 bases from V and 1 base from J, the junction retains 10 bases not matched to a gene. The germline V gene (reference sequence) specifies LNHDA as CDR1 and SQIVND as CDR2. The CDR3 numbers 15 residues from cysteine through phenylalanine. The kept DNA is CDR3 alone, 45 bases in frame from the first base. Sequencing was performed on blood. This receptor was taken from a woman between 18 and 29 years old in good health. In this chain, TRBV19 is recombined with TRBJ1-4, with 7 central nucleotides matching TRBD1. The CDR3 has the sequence CASHRGMLTNEKLFF. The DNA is TGTGCCTCACACAGGGGAATGTTAACTAATGAAAAACTGTTTTTT.